Presented here are 8 T cell receptor beta chains from one specimen sequenced in a study of T cells in Graves' hyperthyroidism and ophthalmopathy. Amplified TCR beta CDR3 regions derived from RNA transcripts. Carried out on the TCR CDR3, a first-round RT-PCR used the HTBI primer set. TCRdb fed the multiplex PCR reads into MiXCR, producing one record per CDR3 protein. Of approximately 870,000 distinct CDR3 sequences in the sample, 38% were seen once. The sequenced sample consisted of blood. The receptors derive from a young man with Graves' hyperthyroidism.

This clonotype has ten or more counts. The V gene is TRBV5-1, the J gene TRBJ1-2; 8 positions match TRBD1. The germline gives CDR1 SGHRS, CDR2 YFSETQ. V gave up 3 bases and J gave up 8 bases; unmatched junction bases: 6. This CDR3 is 13 amino acids long. Here the CDR3 reads CASSSGQAGGYTF. CDR3 nucleotides: TGCGCCAGCAGCTCGGGACAGGCCGGCGGCTACACCTTC. The full variable domain, in which reference TRBV5-1 and TRBJ1-2 provide the parts outside the CDR3, is KAGVTQTPRYLIKTRGQQVTLSCSPISGHRSVSWYQQTPGQGLQFLFEYFSETQRNKGNFPGRFSGRQFSNSRSEMNVSTLELGDSALYLCASSSGQAGGYTFGSGTRLTVV.

V gene TRBV20-1 combines with J gene TRBJ1-6, with TRBD1 matching 11 bases. The CDR3 runs 13 residues. Germline CDR1 and CDR2: DFQATT and SNEGSKA (reference sequence). The CDR3 protein is CSAGTGGYSPLHF. The CDR3 region has the DNA TGCAGCGCAGGGACAGGGGGGTATTCACCCCTCCACTTT.

Turning to this clonotype: Since the CDR3 does not end with the conserved phenylalanine or tryptophan, this likely comes from a read error. The genes are TRBV19 and TRBJ1-1, with 9 bases aligning to TRBD1. The CDR3 consists of 14 residues. Per germline, CDR1 LNHDA and CDR2 SQIVND (reference sequence). V was clipped by 5 bases and J by 6 bases; unmatched bases: 7. The CDR3 coding sequence is TGTGCCAGTAGTGGTTCCGGGACAGGGTCTGAAGCTTTCCTT. The encoded protein is CASSGSGTGSEAFL.

This clonotype was seen ten or more times. This rearrangement joins TRBV7-9 to TRBJ1-3; D is undetermined. With 5 bases removed from V and 3 bases from J, the gap between germline ends came to 17 bases. Per germline, CDR1 SEHNR and CDR2 FQNEAQ (reference sequence). The CDR3 spans 16 residues. CDR3 DNA sequence: TGTGCCAGCAGCCCTCGTGGGAAAGCCAATGGAAACACCATATATTTT. This gives the protein CASSPRGKANGNTIYF. Full variable domain (remainder filled in from reference TRBV7-9 and TRBJ1-3): DTGVSQNPRHKITKRGQNVTFRCDPISEHNRLYWYRQTLGQGPEFLTYFQNEAQLEKSRLLSDRFSAERPKGSFSTLEIQRTEQGDSAMYLCASSPRGKANGNTIYFGEGSWLTVV.

The count of this clonotype is one. The V call is TRBV5-1, the J call TRBJ1-2; D remains ambiguous. This CDR3 region has 14 residues. Germline CDR1 SGHRS, CDR2 YFSETQ. Deletions cut 4 bases from V and 5 bases from J, with 15 bases between. For the CDR3, the DNA is TGCGCCAGCAGCCAAGAGGCCCATTCGTATGGCTACACCTTC. Its translation: CASSQEAHSYGYTF.

The chain uses TRBV29-1 and TRBJ1-2; D perhaps matches TRBD1 (5 bases). This CDR3 contains 10 residues. Germline lookup yields CDR1 SQVTM and CDR2 ANQGSEA. Trimming took 3 bases from V and 7 from J, leaving 6 bases between them. The CDR3 sequence is CSVDGGGYTF. The CDR3 DNA follows: TGCAGCGTTGACGGGGGTGGCTACACCTTC.

This clonotype was observed a handful of times. The J gene is TRBJ2-7, the V gene TRBV11-2; 7 bases map to TRBD1. This CDR3 comprises 14 residues. The V gene's germline CDR1 is SGHAT and CDR2 FQNNGV. V dropped 7 bases and J dropped 6; count of bases not matched to a gene: 12. CDR3 loop: CASTPGQSSSEQYF. CDR3 nucleotide sequence: TGTGCCAGCACCCCGGGACAGTCATCTAGCGAGCAGTACTTC.

Comments on this clonotype: The CDR3 does not end in the conserved phenylalanine or tryptophan, so this is likely a read error. The DNA is omitted, as the CDR3 cannot be located on it reliably, and the CDR3 follows TCRdb's listing. This chain links TRBV10-3 with TRBJ2-6. Germline-derived CDR1 and CDR2 are ENHRY and SYGVKD. From its first to its last residue, the CDR3 has 10 amino acids. The CDR3: CAISESTWTS.